This T cell receptor (beta chain) was recovered during a study of patients and donors after allogeneic stem cell transplantation. This clonotype appeared a few times. V was pared by 6 bases and J by 0 bases, with 15 bases between. CDR3 size: 15 residues. TCRdb used MiXCR to reprocess the RT-PCR reads, holding one entry per CDR3 protein. The sample includes some 200,000 distinct CDR3 sequences, around two fifths of them seen just once. The TCR comes from a human donor who was either an allogeneic HSCT recipient or a stem cell or donor lymphocyte infusion donor (not recorded which). It is not recorded whose cells these are; they may come from a transplant donor. This chain links TRBV12-3 or TRBV12-4 with TRBJ2-7, with D unclear. Sequenced: blood, either unsorted or a sorted T cell fraction (not recorded which). In nucleotides, the CDR3 is TGTGCCAGCAGCACTGTAACCCGGACCTCCTACGAGCAGTACTTC. It encodes CASSTVTRTSYEQYF.